The source of this TCR beta chain is a study of cytomegalovirus exposure and HLA in healthy donors. Whole-study findings and limits: In vitro checks showed that three CMV-associated chains really do target CMV antigens. The study put 150 to 200 TCR beta chains on its list as cytomegalovirus-associated. Rare TCR sequences dominated, though some public TCRs recurred in many donors.

Primers for the PCR totalled 60 Vbeta and 13 Jbeta. Assay: immunoSEQ multiplex PCR; the TCRdb copy retains only in-frame clones and omits some. The sample shows about 200,000 clones, approximately 79% of them seen only once. About this clone: The target antigen is unknown.

The germline V and J ends were trimmed by 8 bases and 0 bases, with 11 bases remaining between them. The CDR3 sequence is 13 residues long. The germline gives CDR1 LNHDA, CDR2 SQIVND (reference sequence). The material sequenced was PBMCs. The clonotype originates from a girl aged 2 to 10 in good health and CMV-seronegative. The rearrangement uses TRBV19 and TRBJ2-7, with TRBD1 as a possible D gene (6 bases). DNA of the CDR3: TGTGCCAGTCGCTTGACAGGCTCCTACGAGCAGTACTTC. Its translation: CASRLTGSYEQYF.